The entry that follows covers one T cell receptor beta chain sequence. This entry comes from a study of blood T cell repertoires in COVID-19. At the level of the study: Italy, Spain and the United States were the sources of the convalescent and acute COVID-19 samples.

Measured with immunoSEQ multiplex PCR; TCRdb has only the in-frame clones, and not every one. This sample has around 260,000 clones, with approximately 87% found just once. The CDR3 consists of 17 residues. The TCR comes from a man in his 60s who had recovered from COVID-19. The specimen was peripheral blood. The chain joins TRBV21-1 to TRBJ2-3; TRBD2, the D gene given by the table, was not confirmed from the DNA. TRBV21-1 corresponds to a pseudogene. CDR3: CASSRTPSGRGRDTQYF. The CDR3 region has the DNA TGTGCCAGCAGCAGGACTCCTAGCGGGAGAGGTCGTGATACGCAGTATTTT.